These T cell receptor beta chains were read from a single sample in a study of chemoradiotherapy in HPV16-positive cancers. The protocol was immunoSEQ multiplex PCR, while the TCRdb copy is restricted to in-frame clones and leaves out a portion. The sample shows some 12,000 clones, over 60% of them seen only once. Sampling was performed from a patient who underwent chemoradiotherapy. The receptor source for this set is a human donor with HPV-associated anogenital cancer. The CDR3 runs from the conserved cysteine through the conserved F or W. D genes are given only for firm matches. The size field is filled for only some rows; it gives once, few, many or a size class.

D: .; size: .; V: TRBV6-5; J: TRBJ2-7; DNA: TGTGCCAGCAGGCGCGGGATTCCCTACGAGCAGTACTTC; CDR3: CASRRGIPYEQYF
D: .; size: .; V: TRBV5-1; J: TRBJ2-5; DNA: TGCGCCAGCAGCTTGGGGCGGAACCAAGAGACCCAGTACTTC; CDR3: CASSLGRNQETQYF
D: TRBD1; size: .; V: TRBV5-1; J: TRBJ1-1; DNA: TGCGCCAGCAGCCCTCGACCGACAGGGAATACTGAAGCTTTCTTT; CDR3: CASSPRPTGNTEAFF
D: .; size: .; V: TRBV5-5; J: TRBJ2-5; DNA: TGTGCCAGCAGCTCTGGCCTTGAGTCGGAGACCCAGTACTTC; CDR3: CASSSGLESETQYF
D: .; size: once; V: TRBV20-1; J: TRBJ2-7; DNA: TGCAGTGCTAGCACTTCGTCTAAGCAGTACTTC; CDR3: CSASTSSKQYF
D: .; size: .; V: TRBV6-1; J: TRBJ2-1; DNA: TGTGCCAGCAGATATACGTCGGCCGACTACAATGAGCAGTTCTTC; CDR3: CASRYTSADYNEQFF
D: TRBD2; size: .; V: TRBV2; J: TRBJ2-3; DNA: TGTGCCAGCACCTCCCTAGCGGGTTCCACAGATACGCAGTATTTT; CDR3: CASTSLAGSTDTQYF
D: TRBD2; size: once; V: TRBV11-2; J: TRBJ2-5; DNA: TGTGCCAGCAGCTTCAACGTCGGGAGGGCCGTTCAGACCCAGTACTTC; CDR3: CASSFNVGRAVQTQYF
D: .; size: once; V: TRBV6-1; J: TRBJ1-1; DNA: TGTGCCAGCAGTGAAGTTAGAGGGGCGGGCACTGAAGCTTTCTTT; CDR3: CASSEVRGAGTEAFF
D: .; size: .; V: TRBV11-1; J: TRBJ2-3; DNA: TGTGCCAGCAGCTTAAATCCAGACAGGAGCACAGATACGCAGTATTTT; CDR3: CASSLNPDRSTDTQYF
D: .; size: .; V: TRBV18; J: TRBJ1-5; DNA: TGTGCCAGCTCTCCCAGCGGGATCGCTAATCAGCCCCAGCATTTT; CDR3: CASSPSGIANQPQHF
D: TRBD1; size: few; V: TRBV11-2; J: TRBJ2-7; DNA: TGTGCCAGCAGCTTAGGGACAGGCACTCTCTACGAGCAGTACTTC; CDR3: CASSLGTGTLYEQYF
D: .; size: few; V: TRBV2; J: TRBJ1-2; DNA: TGTGCCAGCAGTGAATTAGGTGGAGGTGGCTACACCTTC; CDR3: CASSELGGGGYTF
D: TRBD1; size: .; V: TRBV5-1; J: TRBJ2-1; DNA: TGCGCCAGCAGCTTCGGGACAGGGAATGAGCAGTTCTTC; CDR3: CASSFGTGNEQFF
D: TRBD2; size: .; V: TRBV28; J: TRBJ2-3; DNA: TGTGCCAGCAGGGGGGATGAAGCGGGATTGTTTGGCACAGATACGCAGTATTTT; CDR3: CASRGDEAGLFGTDTQYF
D: .; size: .; V: TRBV19; J: TRBJ2-3; DNA: TGTGCCAGTAAGGGACTTTCCAGAACAGATACGCAGTATTTT; CDR3: CASKGLSRTDTQYF
D: .; size: .; V: TRBV18; J: TRBJ2-3; DNA: TGTGCCAGCTCACCACCCAGGAAGGGGGGCTACACAGATACGCAGTATTTT; CDR3: CASSPPRKGGYTDTQYF
D: TRBD1; size: .; V: TRBV7-3; J: TRBJ1-1; DNA: TGTGCCAGCAGCTCTCAGGGGGCCGGCACTGAAGCTTTCTTT; CDR3: CASSSQGAGTEAFF
D: TRBD2; size: .; V: TRBV11-2; J: TRBJ2-1; DNA: TGTGCCAGCAGCTCGAGGCGGGGGGGCGATGAGCAGTTCTTC; CDR3: CASSSRRGGDEQFF
D: .; size: .; V: TRBV5-1; J: TRBJ2-2; DNA: TGCGCCAGCACCCCAGGTGGGGGGCCTTACACCGGGGAGCTGTTTTTT; CDR3: CASTPGGGPYTGELFF
D: .; size: .; V: TRBV11-2; J: TRBJ2-2; DNA: TGTGCCAGCAGCCCTGGACAGTTTCTCACCGGGGAGCTGTTTTTT; CDR3: CASSPGQFLTGELFF
D: .; size: few; V: TRBV18; J: TRBJ2-7; DNA: TGTGCCAGCTCCTCCTCTTGGGATTCCTACGAGCAGTACTTC; CDR3: CASSSSWDSYEQYF
D: TRBD2; size: .; V: TRBV2; J: TRBJ2-1; DNA: TGTGCCAGCAGATGGGGGGCTAGCGGGAGTGAAGGCTCCAATGAGCAGTTCTTC; CDR3: CASRWGASGSEGSNEQFF
D: TRBD2; size: .; V: TRBV11-2; J: TRBJ2-3; DNA: TGTGCCAGCAGCTTGTTTTCTAGCGGGAGAGGGTCAGATACGCAGTATTTT; CDR3: CASSLFSSGRGSDTQYF
D: TRBD2; size: .; V: TRBV6-5; J: TRBJ2-5; DNA: TGTGCCAGCAGTTCCACTAGCGGGAGCCCGGCGACCCAGTACTTC; CDR3: CASSSTSGSPATQYF
D: TRBD1; size: .; V: TRBV7-3; J: TRBJ1-5; DNA: TGTGCCAGCAGCCTCCTTGGACAGGTCAATCAGCCCCAGCATTTT; CDR3: CASSLLGQVNQPQHF
D: .; size: few; V: TRBV7-6; J: TRBJ1-2; DNA: TGTGCCAGCAGCTTAGGAGGCCCTAAGGATGGCTACACCTTC; CDR3: CASSLGGPKDGYTF
D: TRBD1; size: .; V: TRBV5-1; J: TRBJ1-5; DNA: TGCGCCAGCAGCCCGACAGGGAATAGCAATCAGCCCCAGCATTTT; CDR3: CASSPTGNSNQPQHF
D: TRBD1; size: .; V: TRBV4-3; J: TRBJ1-6; DNA: TGCGCCAGCAGCCTCGACAGGGTGGGAAATTCACCCCTCCACTTT; CDR3: CASSLDRVGNSPLHF
D: .; size: .; V: TRBV10-3; J: TRBJ2-3; DNA: TGTGCCATCGCCACGGGGGCAAGCACAGATACGCAGTATTTT; CDR3: CAIATGASTDTQYF
D: .; size: .; V: TRBV28; J: TRBJ2-5; DNA: TGTGCCAGCAGTACCCTGGTGCCGGGGCCGGAGACCCAGTACTTC; CDR3: CASSTLVPGPETQYF
D: .; size: .; V: TRBV19; J: TRBJ1-1; DNA: TGTGCCAGTAGTACCCGACAGAACACTGAAGCTTTCTTT; CDR3: CASSTRQNTEAFF
D: TRBD1; size: .; V: TRBV5-4; J: TRBJ1-2; DNA: TGTGCCAGCAGCTTGGGACAGGGGGACTATGGCTACACCTTC; CDR3: CASSLGQGDYGYTF
D: TRBD1; size: .; V: TRBV19; J: TRBJ1-6; DNA: TGTGCCAGTAGTATAAATATTGGTCGACAGGGTAATTCACCCCTCCACTTT; CDR3: CASSINIGRQGNSPLHF
D: .; size: .; V: TRBV2; J: TRBJ1-5; DNA: TGTGCCAGCACCTCGGGCAGGGCCCTATGGCAGCCCCAGCATTTT; CDR3: CASTSGRALWQPQHF
D: .; size: .; V: TRBV5-1; J: TRBJ2-7; DNA: TGCGCCAGCAGCTTGGCCCAGGGGCCCTACGAGCAGTACTTC; CDR3: CASSLAQGPYEQYF
D: .; size: few; V: TRBV28; J: TRBJ2-7; DNA: TGTGCCAGCATCTTTAGGCAGGGTAGCTACGAGCAGTACTTC; CDR3: CASIFRQGSYEQYF
D: .; size: .; V: TRBV10-3; J: TRBJ2-1; DNA: TGTGCCATCAGTGACGTGGACAATGAGCAGTTCTTC; CDR3: CAISDVDNEQFF
D: .; size: .; V: TRBV4-1; J: TRBJ1-1; DNA: TGCGCCAGCAGCCAACTTCGGACAGAGCGGGCTTTCTTT; CDR3: CASSQLRTERAFF
D: .; size: .; V: TRBV7-2; J: TRBJ2-3; DNA: TGTGCCAGCAGCATTGCCAGAGACCACCGAACAGATACGCAGTATTTT; CDR3: CASSIARDHRTDTQYF
D: TRBD1; size: .; V: TRBV7-2; J: TRBJ1-2; DNA: TGTGCCAGCAGCTTAGTCCGGGACAGCTCTTATGGCTACACCTTC; CDR3: CASSLVRDSSYGYTF
D: TRBD1; size: .; V: TRBV6-4; J: TRBJ2-3; DNA: TGTGCCAGCAGACTGACAGGGGGCGCGACAGATACGCAGTATTTT; CDR3: CASRLTGGATDTQYF
D: .; size: .; V: TRBV5-6; J: TRBJ1-1; DNA: TGTGCCAGCAGCTTGGGCGGTCCCATGAACACTGAAGCTTTCTTT; CDR3: CASSLGGPMNTEAFF
D: .; size: .; V: TRBV7-3; J: TRBJ2-3; DNA: TGTGCCAGCAGCTTAACAGGGGCCAGAGAGGCGCAGTATTTT; CDR3: CASSLTGAREAQYF
D: .; size: .; V: TRBV6-5; J: TRBJ2-3; DNA: TGTGCCAGCAGTTACTCGATAGTGGCAGATACGCAGTATTTT; CDR3: CASSYSIVADTQYF
D: TRBD1; size: .; V: TRBV18; J: TRBJ2-7; DNA: TGTGCCAGCTCAAGGGAAAGACAGGGAATCGACGAGCAGTACTTC; CDR3: CASSRERQGIDEQYF
D: .; size: .; V: TRBV6-1; J: TRBJ1-5; DNA: TGTGCCAGCAGTGAATTGGGGCCCCAGCCCCAGCATTTT; CDR3: CASSELGPQPQHF